What follows describes a single TCR beta chain. The antigen remains undetermined. This CDR3 has 14 residues. V lost 3 bases and J 7 bases, leaving 14 bases between the germline ends. Germline values: CDR1 SGHAT, CDR2 FQNNGV. The data were obtained in a study of OX40 agonist ivuxolimab in advanced cancers. Study information: The dose-escalation cohort was over 65% male, with a mean age of about 60 years, ranging roughly 23 to 90.

Overall study findings and caveats: CD4+ and CD8+ T cells in blood underwent clonal expansion by week 6 at 0.1 to 3.0 mg/kg.

Sequencing was performed with immunoSEQ multiplex PCR; in TCRdb, only in-frame clones are kept and a portion is missing. The sample lists roughly 70,000 clones; 84% were seen once. The sample here was CD4+ or CD8+ T cells sorted from blood, taken in a trial of the OX40 agonist ivuxolimab. V gene TRBV11-2 combines with J gene TRBJ2-3, with a tentative D call TRBD1 (5 bases). The TCR comes from an adult with an advanced solid tumor such as melanoma, head and neck, liver or kidney cancer. The chain's CDR3 is CASSFRASSHTQYF. CDR3 in DNA: TGTGCCAGCAGCTTCAGGGCGTCCAGCCATACGCAGTATTTT.